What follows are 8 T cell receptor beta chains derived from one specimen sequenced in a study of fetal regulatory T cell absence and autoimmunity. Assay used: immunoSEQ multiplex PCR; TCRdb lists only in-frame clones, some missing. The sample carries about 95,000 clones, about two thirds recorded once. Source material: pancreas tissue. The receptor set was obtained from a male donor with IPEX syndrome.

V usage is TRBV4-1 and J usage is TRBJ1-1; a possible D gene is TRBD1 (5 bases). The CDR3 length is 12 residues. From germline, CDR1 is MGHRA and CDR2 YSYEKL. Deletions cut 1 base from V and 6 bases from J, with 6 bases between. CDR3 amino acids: CASSQAGAEAFF. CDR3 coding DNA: TGCGCCAGCAGCCAAGCGGGGGCTGAAGCTTTCTTT.

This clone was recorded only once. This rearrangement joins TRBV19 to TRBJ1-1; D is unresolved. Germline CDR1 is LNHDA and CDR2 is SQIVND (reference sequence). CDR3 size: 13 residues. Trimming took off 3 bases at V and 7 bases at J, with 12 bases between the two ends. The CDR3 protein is CASSMGSWGEAFF. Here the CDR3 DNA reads TGTGCCAGTAGTATGGGGTCTTGGGGTGAAGCTTTCTTT.

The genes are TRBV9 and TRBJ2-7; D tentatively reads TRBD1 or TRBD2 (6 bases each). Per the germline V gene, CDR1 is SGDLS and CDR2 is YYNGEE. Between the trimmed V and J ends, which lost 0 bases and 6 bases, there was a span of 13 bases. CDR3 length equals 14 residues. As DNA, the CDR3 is TGTGCCAGCAGCGTAGCTGGGGGGCGCGGCGAGCAGTACTTC. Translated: CASSVAGGRGEQYF. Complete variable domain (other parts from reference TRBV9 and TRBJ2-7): DSGVTQTPKHLITATGQRVTLRCSPRSGDLSVYWYQQSLDQGLQFLIQYYNGEERAKGNILERFSAQQFPDLHSELNLSSLELGDSALYFCASSVAGGRGEQYFGPGTRLTVT.

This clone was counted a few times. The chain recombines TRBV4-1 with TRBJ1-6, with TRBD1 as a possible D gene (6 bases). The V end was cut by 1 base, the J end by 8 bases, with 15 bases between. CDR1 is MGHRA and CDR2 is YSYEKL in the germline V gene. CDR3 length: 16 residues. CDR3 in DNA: TGCGCCAGCAGCCAAGTGGGGGCGGGTCGGGATTCACCCCTCCACTTT. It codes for CASSQVGAGRDSPLHF.

The CDR3 bases are TGTGCCAGCAGTTATGGACAGGGGGGCCAAGAGACCCAGTACTTC. Translation: CASSYGQGGQETQYF. This chain connects TRBV6-5 to TRBJ2-5, with 10 bases fitting TRBD1. The CDR3 covers 15 residues. Per germline, CDR1 MNHEY and CDR2 SVGAGI. Losses at the gene ends were 3 bases for V and 1 base for J; bases not matched to a gene: 2.

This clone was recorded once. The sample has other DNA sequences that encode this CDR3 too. The CDR3 spells CASSLGLAGDEQYF. In DNA, the CDR3 is TGCGCCAGCAGCTTGGGGTTAGCGGGAGACGAGCAGTACTTC. The chain combines TRBV5-1 with TRBJ2-7; 9 positions agree with TRBD2. After removal of 0 bases from V and 5 bases from J, the junction contained 3 bases not matched to a gene. CDR1 is SGHRS, CDR2 YFSETQ, per germline. This CDR3 comprises 14 residues.

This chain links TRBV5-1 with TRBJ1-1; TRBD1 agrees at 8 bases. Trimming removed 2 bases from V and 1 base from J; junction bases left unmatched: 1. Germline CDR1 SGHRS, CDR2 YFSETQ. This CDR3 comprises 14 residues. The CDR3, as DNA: TGCGCCAGCAGCTTAACAGGGGGGAACACTGAAGCTTTCTTT. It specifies CASSLTGGNTEAFF.

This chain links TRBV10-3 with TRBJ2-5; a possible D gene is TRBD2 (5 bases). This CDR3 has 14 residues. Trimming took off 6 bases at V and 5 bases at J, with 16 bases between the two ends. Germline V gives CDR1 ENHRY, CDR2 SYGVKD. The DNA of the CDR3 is TGTGCCATCAGCTCACAATCACAGCGGGAGACCCAGTACTTC. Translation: CAISSQSQRETQYF.